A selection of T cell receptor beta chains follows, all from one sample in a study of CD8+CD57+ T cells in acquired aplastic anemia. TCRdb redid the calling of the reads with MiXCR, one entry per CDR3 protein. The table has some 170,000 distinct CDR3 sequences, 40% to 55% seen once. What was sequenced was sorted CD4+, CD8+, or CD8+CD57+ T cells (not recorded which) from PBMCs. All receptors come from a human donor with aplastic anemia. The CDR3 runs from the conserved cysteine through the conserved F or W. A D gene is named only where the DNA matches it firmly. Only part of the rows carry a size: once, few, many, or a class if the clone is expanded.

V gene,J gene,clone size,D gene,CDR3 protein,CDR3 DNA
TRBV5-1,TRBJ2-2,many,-,CASSLVAPRNTGELFF,TGCGCCAGCAGCTTGGTAGCACCGCGGAACACCGGGGAGCTGTTTTTT
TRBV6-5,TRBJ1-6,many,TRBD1,CASSYNAGTGVGTLHF,TGTGCCAGCAGTTACAACGCCGGGACAGGGGTAGGCACCCTCCACTTT
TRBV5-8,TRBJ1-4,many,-,CASRHPGQTNEKLFF,TGTGCCAGCCGGCACCCAGGGCAGACTAATGAAAAACTGTTTTTT
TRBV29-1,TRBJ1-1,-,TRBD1,CSANRDRGSEAFF,TGCAGCGCCAACCGGGACAGGGGCTCTGAAGCTTTCTTT
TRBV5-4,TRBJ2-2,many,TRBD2,CAYSAGGSYTGELFF,TGTGCCTACAGCGCGGGGGGTAGTTACACCGGGGAGCTGTTTTTT
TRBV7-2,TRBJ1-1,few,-,CASSLGAGLNTEAFF,TGTGCCAGCAGCTTAGGGGCAGGGCTGAACACTGAAGCTTTCTTT
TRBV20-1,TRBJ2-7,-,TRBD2,CSAGRLAGVHEQYF,TGCAGTGCTGGCAGACTAGCGGGGGTCCACGAGCAGTACTTC
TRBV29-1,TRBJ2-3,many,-,CSVEPGRGDTQYF,TGCAGCGTTGAACCCGGGCGGGGAGATACGCAGTATTTT
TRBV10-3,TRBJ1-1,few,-,CAISQPGTEAFF,TGTGCCATCAGCCAACCTGGCACTGAAGCTTTCTTT
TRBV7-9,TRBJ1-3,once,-,CASSPGRWNTIYF,TGTGCCAGCAGCCCCGGCCGGTGGAACACCATATATTTT
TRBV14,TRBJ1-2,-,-,CASSQSRGSGYTF,TGTGCCAGCAGCCAAAGCAGGGGAAGCGGCTACACCTTC
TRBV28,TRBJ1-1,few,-,CASGTVMNTEAFF,TGTGCCAGTGGGACGGTCATGAACACTGAAGCTTTCTTT
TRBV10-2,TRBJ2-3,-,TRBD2,CAPPSGTSGISSTDTQYF,TGCGCCCCCCCGTCAGGGACTAGCGGCATATCTAGCACAGATACGCAGTATTTT
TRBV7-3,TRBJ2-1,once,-,CASSLTTNEQFF,TGTGCCAGCAGCTTAACGACCAATGAGCAGTTCTTC
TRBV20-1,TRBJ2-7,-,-,CSARDPGAYGQYF,TGCAGTGCTAGAGACCCCGGGGCCTACGGGCAGTACTTC
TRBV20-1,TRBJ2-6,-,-,CSALPGRVFSGANVLTF,TGCAGTGCTCTTCCGGGACGGGTTTTCTCTGGGGCCAACGTCCTGACTTTC
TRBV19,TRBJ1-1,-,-,CASSTGMNTEAFF,TGTGCCAGTAGTACAGGGATGAACACTGAAGCTTTCTTT
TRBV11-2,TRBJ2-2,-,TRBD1,CASSPGDSRGFTGELFF,TGTGCCAGCAGCCCAGGGGACAGCCGGGGATTCACCGGGGAGCTGTTTTTT
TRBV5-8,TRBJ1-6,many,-,CASSLVGGGNSPLHF,TGTGCCAGCAGCTTGGTGGGCGGTGGGAATTCACCCCTCCACTTT
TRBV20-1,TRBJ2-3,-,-,CSTHAGSTDTQYF,TGCAGCACCCATGCGGGTAGCACAGATACGCAGTATTTT
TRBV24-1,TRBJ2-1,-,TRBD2,CATSENSGGTYNEQFF,TGTGCCACCAGTGAAAATAGCGGGGGGACCTACAATGAGCAGTTCTTC
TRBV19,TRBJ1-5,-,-,CASRLDRDANQPQHF,TGTGCCAGTAGACTGGACCGGGACGCAAATCAGCCCCAGCATTTT
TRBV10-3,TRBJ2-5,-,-,CAIKHSQDQQETQYF,TGTGCCATCAAGCACAGTCAAGACCAACAAGAGACCCAGTACTTC
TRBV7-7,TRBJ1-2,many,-,CASSPPVISEDGYTF,TGTGCCAGCAGCCCCCCCGTTATCTCGGAGGATGGCTACACCTTC
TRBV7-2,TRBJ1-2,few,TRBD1,CASSFYLTGFENYTF,TGTGCCAGCAGCTTTTATCTGACAGGGTTTGAGAACTACACCTTC
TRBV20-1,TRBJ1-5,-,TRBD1,CSASTGTGDQPQHF,TGCAGTGCTAGCACCGGGACAGGGGATCAGCCCCAGCATTTT